A single sample gave rise to the 15 T cell receptor beta chains below, sequenced in a study of OX40 agonist ivuxolimab in advanced cancers. Method: immunoSEQ multiplex PCR; TCRdb's copy keeps in-frame clones and lacks some. This table holds about 93,000 clones, about 91% found once. Specimen: CD4+ or CD8+ T cells sorted from blood, collected in a trial of the OX40 agonist ivuxolimab. These receptors were obtained from an adult with an advanced solid tumor such as melanoma, head and neck, liver or kidney cancer.

V is TRBV5-8 and J is TRBJ2-1; D not resolved. Germline V gene sequence: CDR1 SGHTS, CDR2 YDEGEE. V was pared by 6 bases and J by 5 bases, with 15 bases between. The CDR3 consists of 14 residues. This chain's CDR3 is CASNARVLNNEQFF. Written as DNA, the CDR3 is TGTGCCAGCAACGCTCGGGTGCTCAACAATGAGCAGTTCTTC.

The chain combines TRBV12-5 with TRBJ2-3, with D uncertain. Deletions cut 2 bases from V and 3 bases from J, with 18 bases between. This CDR3 is built from 17 residues. CDR1 is LGHNT, CDR2 FRNRAP, per germline. The CDR3, as DNA: TGTGCTAGTGGTTTGAGGGCATGGACCCGGAGTACAGATACGCAGTATTTT. It is translated as CASGLRAWTRSTDTQYF. Supplemented by reference TRBV12-5 and TRBJ2-3, the full variable domain reads DARVTQTPRHKVTEMGQEVTMRCQPILGHNTVFWYRQTMMQGLELLAYFRNRAPLDDSGMPKDRFSAEMPDATLATLKIQPSEPRDSAVYFCASGLRAWTRSTDTQYFGPGTRLTVL.

This chain uses TRBV5-1 with TRBJ2-3, with 10 bases identical to TRBD1. CDR1 and CDR2 (germline): SGHRS, YFSETQ. The CDR3 covers 15 residues. J gave up 4 bases and V 4 bases, and 6 bases lay outside the gene matches. CDR3 sequence: CASSPTGGPADTQYF. The CDR3 DNA sequence: TGCGCCAGCAGCCCGACAGGGGGCCCGGCAGATACGCAGTATTTT.

This sequence joins TRBV30 and TRBJ2-6; D is perhaps TRBD2 (6 bases). In germline, CDR1 is GTSNPN, CDR2 SVGIG (reference sequence). The CDR3 runs to 14 residues. V was pared by 5 bases and J by 0 bases, with 8 bases between. The CDR3 loop is CAWGAGSGANVLTF. The CDR3 region has the DNA TGTGCCTGGGGAGCGGGCTCTGGGGCCAACGTCCTGACTTTC.

CDR3 protein: CASIGPFNNQPQHF. DNA for the CDR3: TGTGCCAGCATCGGCCCGTTTAACAATCAGCCCCAGCATTTT. This chain joins TRBV5-8 and TRBJ1-5, with D hard to call. Per the germline V gene, CDR1 is SGHTS and CDR2 is YDEGEE. The CDR3 contains 14 residues. Trimming shortened V by 6 bases and J by 3 bases, and 13 bases separated the two germline ends.

The chain employs TRBV6-1 and TRBJ2-7; the match to TRBD1 covers 12 bases. Germline V gene lookup returns CDR1 MNHNS and CDR2 SASEGT. The CDR3 length is 13 residues. The V and J ends lost 6 bases and 6 bases, in that order; junction bases with no gene match: 3. The CDR3 is CASRRDRGPEQYF. For the CDR3, the DNA is TGTGCCAGCAGAAGGGACAGGGGGCCCGAGCAGTACTTC.

The chain is built from TRBV25-1 and TRBJ1-3; TRBD1 agrees at 8 bases. CDR3 length equals 15 residues. J gave up 1 base and V 6 bases, and 5 bases lay outside the gene matches. Germline CDR1 is MGHDK and CDR2 is SYGVNS. CDR3 loop: CASRSTGVSGNTIYF. In DNA, the CDR3 is TGTGCCAGCAGATCGACAGGGGTTTCTGGAAACACCATATATTTT.

The V and J genes are TRBV2 and TRBJ1-5; D might be TRBD1 (5 bases). This CDR3 is built from 13 residues. Germline V lookup: CDR1 SNHLY, CDR2 FYNNEI. Trimming took off 7 bases at V and 2 bases at J, with 9 bases between the two ends. The CDR3 spells CASTRGRNQPQHF. In DNA, the CDR3 is TGTGCCAGCACGAGGGGTCGCAATCAGCCCCAGCATTTT.

The chain is built from TRBV9 and TRBJ2-7, with D possibly TRBD2 on 6 matching bases. V was cut by 3 bases and J by 2 bases, with 9 bases left in between. Per the germline V gene, CDR1 is SGDLS and CDR2 is YYNGEE. The CDR3 covers 13 residues. The CDR3 reads CASSGWGAYEQYF. The CDR3 DNA reads TGTGCCAGCAGCGGGTGGGGGGCCTACGAGCAGTACTTC.

This chain connects TRBV9 to TRBJ1-6; D not certain. V was shortened by 4 bases and J by 5 bases, with 16 bases between the two germline ends. This CDR3 spans 16 amino acids. In germline, CDR1 is SGDLS, CDR2 YYNGEE. The CDR3 DNA sequence: TGTGCCAGCAGCCCCGCACGGAATAGCCATAATTCACCCCTCCACTTT. The encoded protein is CASSPARNSHNSPLHF. Complete variable domain (other parts from reference TRBV9 and TRBJ1-6): DSGVTQTPKHLITATGQRVTLRCSPRSGDLSVYWYQQSLDQGLQFLIQYYNGEERAKGNILERFSAQQFPDLHSELNLSSLELGDSALYFCASSPARNSHNSPLHFGNGTRLTVT.

The V call is TRBV13, the J call TRBJ1-5, with no clear D. Germline loops: CDR1 PRHDT, CDR2 FYEKMQ (reference sequence). The V gene lost 4 bases and the J gene lost 6 bases, with 13 bases spanning the gap. This CDR3 comprises 14 residues. The DNA of the CDR3 is TGTGCCAGCAGCTCCAGCCTGTACGGTCAGCCCCAGCATTTT. Its translation is CASSSSLYGQPQHF.

This chain links TRBV7-2 with TRBJ2-3, with a weak D call TRBD2 (6 bases). Trimming removed 4 bases from V and 6 bases from J, with 8 bases in between. Germline lookup yields CDR1 SGHTA and CDR2 FQGNSA. The CDR3 totals 12 residues. The CDR3 DNA reads TGTGCCAGCAGCTGGAGGGGCGATACGCAGTATTTT. This gives the protein CASSWRGDTQYF.

The chain has TRBV5-1 and TRBJ2-3; TRBD2 might be the D (7 bases). This CDR3 comprises 14 residues. CDR1 and CDR2 from the germline V gene are SGHRS and YFSETQ. Trimming took off 6 bases at V and 5 bases at J, with 16 bases between the two ends. The CDR3 region is CASNLGGQEDTQYF. The CDR3, as DNA: TGCGCCAGCAATCTCGGGGGGCAGGAAGATACGCAGTATTTT. The full variable domain, in which reference TRBV5-1 and TRBJ2-3 provide the parts outside the CDR3, is KAGVTQTPRYLIKTRGQQVTLSCSPISGHRSVSWYQQTPGQGLQFLFEYFSETQRNKGNFPGRFSGRQFSNSRSEMNVSTLELGDSALYLCASNLGGQEDTQYFGPGTRLTVL.

This clone was seen just once. This chain connects TRBV28 to TRBJ1-4; TRBD1 matches at 8 bases. CDR1 and CDR2 (germline): MDHEN, SYDVKM. The CDR3 runs 13 residues. V trimming: 8 bases; J trimming: 7 bases; junction bases outside the gene matches: 6. CDR3 in DNA: TGTGCCAGCGCTTCAGGGGGCGGTGAAAAACTGTTTTTT. Translation: CASASGGGEKLFF.

The rearrangement uses TRBV4-2 and TRBJ2-2; 14 bases map to TRBD2. Per the germline V gene, CDR1 is LGHNA and CDR2 is YNFKEQ. There are 17 residues in the CDR3. V gave up 4 bases and J gave up 1 base; unmatched junction bases: 2. CDR3 DNA: TGTGCCAGCAGCCTGACTAGCGGGGGGGTGAACACCGGGGAGCTGTTTTTT. This gives the protein CASSLTSGGVNTGELFF.